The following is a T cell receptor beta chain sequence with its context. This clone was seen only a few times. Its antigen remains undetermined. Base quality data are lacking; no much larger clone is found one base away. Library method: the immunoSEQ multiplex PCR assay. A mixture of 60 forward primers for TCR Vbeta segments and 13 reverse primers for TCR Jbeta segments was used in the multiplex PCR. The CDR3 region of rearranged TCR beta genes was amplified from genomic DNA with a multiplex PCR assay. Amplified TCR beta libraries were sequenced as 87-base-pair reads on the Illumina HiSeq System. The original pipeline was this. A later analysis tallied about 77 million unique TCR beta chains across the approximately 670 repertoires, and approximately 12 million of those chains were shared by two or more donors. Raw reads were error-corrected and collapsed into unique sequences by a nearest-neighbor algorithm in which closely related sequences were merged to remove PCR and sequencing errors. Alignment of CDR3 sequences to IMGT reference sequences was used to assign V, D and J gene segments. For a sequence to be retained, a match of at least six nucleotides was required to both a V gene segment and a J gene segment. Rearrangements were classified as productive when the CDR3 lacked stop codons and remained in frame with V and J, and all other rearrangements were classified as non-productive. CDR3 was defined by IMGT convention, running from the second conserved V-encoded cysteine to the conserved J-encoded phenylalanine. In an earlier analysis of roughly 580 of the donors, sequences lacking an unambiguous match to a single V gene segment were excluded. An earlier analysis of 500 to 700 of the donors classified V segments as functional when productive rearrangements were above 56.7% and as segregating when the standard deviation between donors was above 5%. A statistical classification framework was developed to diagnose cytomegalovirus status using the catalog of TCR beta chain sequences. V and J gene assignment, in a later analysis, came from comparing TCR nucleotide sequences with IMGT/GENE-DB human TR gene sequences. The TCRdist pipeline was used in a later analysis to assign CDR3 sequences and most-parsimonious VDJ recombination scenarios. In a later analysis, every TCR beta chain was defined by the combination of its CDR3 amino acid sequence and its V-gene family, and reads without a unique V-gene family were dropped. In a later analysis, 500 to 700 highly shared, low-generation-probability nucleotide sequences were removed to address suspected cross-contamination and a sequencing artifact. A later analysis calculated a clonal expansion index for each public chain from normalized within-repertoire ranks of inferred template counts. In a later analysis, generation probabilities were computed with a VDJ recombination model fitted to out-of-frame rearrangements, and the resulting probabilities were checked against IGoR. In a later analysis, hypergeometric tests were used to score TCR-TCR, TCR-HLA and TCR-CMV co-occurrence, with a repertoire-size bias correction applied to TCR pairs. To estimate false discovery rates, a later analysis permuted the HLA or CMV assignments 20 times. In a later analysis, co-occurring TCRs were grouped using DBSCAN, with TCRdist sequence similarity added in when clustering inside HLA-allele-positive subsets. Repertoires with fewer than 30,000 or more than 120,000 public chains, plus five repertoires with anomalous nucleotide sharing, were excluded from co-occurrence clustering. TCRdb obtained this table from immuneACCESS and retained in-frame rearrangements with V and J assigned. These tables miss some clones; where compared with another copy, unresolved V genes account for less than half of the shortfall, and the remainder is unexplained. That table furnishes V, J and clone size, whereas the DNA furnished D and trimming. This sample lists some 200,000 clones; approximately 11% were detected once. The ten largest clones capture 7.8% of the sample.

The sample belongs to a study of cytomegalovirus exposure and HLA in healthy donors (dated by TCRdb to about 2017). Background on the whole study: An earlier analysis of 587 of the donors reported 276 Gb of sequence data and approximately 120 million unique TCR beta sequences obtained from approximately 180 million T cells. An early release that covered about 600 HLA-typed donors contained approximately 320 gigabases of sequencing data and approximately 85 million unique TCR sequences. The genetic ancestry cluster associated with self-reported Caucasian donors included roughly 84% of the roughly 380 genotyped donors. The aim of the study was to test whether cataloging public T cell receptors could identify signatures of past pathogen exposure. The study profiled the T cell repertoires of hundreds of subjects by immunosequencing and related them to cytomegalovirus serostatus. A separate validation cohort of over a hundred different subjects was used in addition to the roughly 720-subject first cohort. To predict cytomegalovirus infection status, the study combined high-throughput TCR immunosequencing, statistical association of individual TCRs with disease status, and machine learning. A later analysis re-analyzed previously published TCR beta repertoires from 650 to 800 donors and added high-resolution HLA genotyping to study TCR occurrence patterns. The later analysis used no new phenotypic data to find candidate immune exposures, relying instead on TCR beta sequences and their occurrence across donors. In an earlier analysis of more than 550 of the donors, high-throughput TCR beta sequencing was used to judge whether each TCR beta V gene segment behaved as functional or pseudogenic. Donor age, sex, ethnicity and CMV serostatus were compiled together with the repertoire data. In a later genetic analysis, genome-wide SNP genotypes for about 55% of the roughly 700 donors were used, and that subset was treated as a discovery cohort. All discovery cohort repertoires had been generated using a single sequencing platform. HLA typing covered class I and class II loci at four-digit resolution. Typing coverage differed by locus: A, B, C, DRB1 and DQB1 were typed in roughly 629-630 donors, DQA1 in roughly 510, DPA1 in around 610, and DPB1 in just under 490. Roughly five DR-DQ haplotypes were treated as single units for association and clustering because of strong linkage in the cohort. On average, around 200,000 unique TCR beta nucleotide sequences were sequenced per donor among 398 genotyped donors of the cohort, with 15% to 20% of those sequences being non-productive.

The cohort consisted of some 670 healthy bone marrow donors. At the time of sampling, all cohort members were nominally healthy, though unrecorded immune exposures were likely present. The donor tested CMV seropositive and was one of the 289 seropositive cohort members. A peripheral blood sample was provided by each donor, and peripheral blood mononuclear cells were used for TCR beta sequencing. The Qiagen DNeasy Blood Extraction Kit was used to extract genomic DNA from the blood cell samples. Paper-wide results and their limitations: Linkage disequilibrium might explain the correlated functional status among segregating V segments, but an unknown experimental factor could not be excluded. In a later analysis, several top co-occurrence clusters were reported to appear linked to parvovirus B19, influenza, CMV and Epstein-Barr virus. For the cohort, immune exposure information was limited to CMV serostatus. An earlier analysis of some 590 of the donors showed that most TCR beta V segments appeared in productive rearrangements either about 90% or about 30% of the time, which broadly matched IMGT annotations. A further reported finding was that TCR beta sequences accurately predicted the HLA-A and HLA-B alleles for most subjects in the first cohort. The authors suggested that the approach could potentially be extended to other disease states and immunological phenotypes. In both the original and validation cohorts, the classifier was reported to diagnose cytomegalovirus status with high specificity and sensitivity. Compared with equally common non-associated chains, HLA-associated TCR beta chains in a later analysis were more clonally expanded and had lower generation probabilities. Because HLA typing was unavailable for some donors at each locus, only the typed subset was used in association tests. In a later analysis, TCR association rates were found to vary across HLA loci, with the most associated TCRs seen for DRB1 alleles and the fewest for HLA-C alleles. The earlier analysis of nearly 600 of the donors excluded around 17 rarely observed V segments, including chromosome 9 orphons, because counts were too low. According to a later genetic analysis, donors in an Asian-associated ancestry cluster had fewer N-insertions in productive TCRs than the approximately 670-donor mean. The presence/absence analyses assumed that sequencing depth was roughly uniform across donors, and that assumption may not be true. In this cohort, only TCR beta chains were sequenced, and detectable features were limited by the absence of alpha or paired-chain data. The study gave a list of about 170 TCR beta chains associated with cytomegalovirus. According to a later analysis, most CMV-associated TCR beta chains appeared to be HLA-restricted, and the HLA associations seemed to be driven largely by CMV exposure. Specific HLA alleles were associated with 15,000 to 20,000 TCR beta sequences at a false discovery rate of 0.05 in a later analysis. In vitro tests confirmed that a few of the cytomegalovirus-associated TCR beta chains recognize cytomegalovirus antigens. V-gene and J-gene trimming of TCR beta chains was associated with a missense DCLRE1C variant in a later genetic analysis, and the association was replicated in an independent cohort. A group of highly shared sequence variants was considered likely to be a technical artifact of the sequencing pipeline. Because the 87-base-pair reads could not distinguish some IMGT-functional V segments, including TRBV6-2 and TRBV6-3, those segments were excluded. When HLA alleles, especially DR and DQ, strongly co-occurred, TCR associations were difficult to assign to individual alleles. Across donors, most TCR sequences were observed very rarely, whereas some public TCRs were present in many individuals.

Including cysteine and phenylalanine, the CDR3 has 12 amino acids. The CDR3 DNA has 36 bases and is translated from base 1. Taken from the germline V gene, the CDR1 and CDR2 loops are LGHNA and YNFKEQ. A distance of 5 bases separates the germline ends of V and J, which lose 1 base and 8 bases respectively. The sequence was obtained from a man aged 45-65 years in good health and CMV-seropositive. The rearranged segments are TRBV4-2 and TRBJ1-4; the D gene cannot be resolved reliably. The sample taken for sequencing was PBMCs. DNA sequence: TGTGCCAGCAGCCAAGGCGAGGAAAAACTGTTTTTT. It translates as CASSQGEEKLFF.